This entry is about one TCR beta chain. The CDR3 consists of 14 residues. In germline, CDR1 is LNHNV, CDR2 YYDKDF (reference sequence). Trimming cost V 2 bases and J 1 base, with 5 bases left between them. The record originates from a study of blood T cell repertoires in COVID-19. In the study overall: Researchers got acute and convalescent COVID-19 samples from the United States, Italy and Spain.

The participants were between about 18 and 90 years old and came from some 25 US areas. Among Cohort 3 donors, those recovered had two negative PCRs, clearance, or symptom resolution. TCRdb's table, derived via immunoSEQ multiplex PCR, lists solely in-frame clones and lacks some. The sample consists of roughly 500,000 clones, 88% of them appearing once. The clonotype comes from a woman in her 40s who had recovered from COVID-19. The rearrangement uses TRBV15 and TRBJ2-2, with a weak D call TRBD1 (5 bases). The specimen was PBMCs or T cells enriched from blood (not recorded which). CDR3 residues: CATSRTGNTGELFF. CDR3 sequence (DNA): TGTGCCACCAGCAGAACAGGGAACACCGGGGAGCTGTTTTTT.